This T cell receptor (beta chain) is drawn from a study of blood T cell repertoires in COVID-19. Study-level information: Samples came from the United States, Italy and Spain, spanning acute and convalescent COVID-19. In each case, the material was cDNA or gDNA derived from T cells, B-cell-depleted T cells, or PBMCs.

How the authors handled the data: Reference gene primer amplification gave nucleated cell count estimates. Assay: immunoSEQ multiplex PCR; the TCRdb copy retains only in-frame clones and omits some. V, J and clone size derive from that table, while D and trimming were established from the DNA sequence. The sample includes roughly 290,000 clones, roughly four fifths seen only once; the top ten take approximately 14%. The CDR3 is 19 amino acids. Germline assignment: CDR1 KGHDR and CDR2 SFDVKD. With V trimmed by 3 bases and J by 0 bases, 13 bases remained unmatched. Those enrolled in Seattle joined during active infection and were followed longitudinally afterward.

The chain is built from TRBV24-1 and TRBJ2-3, with 8 bases aligning to TRBD2. Sequenced material: peripheral blood. The clonotype originates from a person between 65 and 79 years old with COVID-19, enrolled during active disease. The CDR3 DNA reads as TGTGCCACCAGTGATCCCCCGCCGGGACTAGTTTCTAGCACAGATACGCAGTATTTT. This sequence encodes CATSDPPPGLVSSTDTQYF.